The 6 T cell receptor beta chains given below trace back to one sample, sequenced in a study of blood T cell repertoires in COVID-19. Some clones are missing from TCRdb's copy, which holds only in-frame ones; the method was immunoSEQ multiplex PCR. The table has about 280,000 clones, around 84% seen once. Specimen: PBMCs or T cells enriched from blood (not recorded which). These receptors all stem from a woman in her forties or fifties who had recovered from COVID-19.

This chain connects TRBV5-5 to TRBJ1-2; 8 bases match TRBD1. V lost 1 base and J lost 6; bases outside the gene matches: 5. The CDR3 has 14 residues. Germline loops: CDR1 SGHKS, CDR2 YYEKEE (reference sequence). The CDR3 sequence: CASSLQGAENGYTF. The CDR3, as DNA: TGTGCCAGCAGCTTGCAGGGGGCGGAGAATGGCTACACCTTC.

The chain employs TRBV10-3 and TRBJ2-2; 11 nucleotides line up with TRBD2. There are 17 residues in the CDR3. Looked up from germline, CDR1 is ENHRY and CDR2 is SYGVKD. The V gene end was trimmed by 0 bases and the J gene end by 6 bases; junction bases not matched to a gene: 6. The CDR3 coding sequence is TGTGCCATCAGTGAGTCGAACCCTAGCGGGAGGTCCGGGGAGCTGTTTTTT. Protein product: CAISESNPSGRSGELFF.

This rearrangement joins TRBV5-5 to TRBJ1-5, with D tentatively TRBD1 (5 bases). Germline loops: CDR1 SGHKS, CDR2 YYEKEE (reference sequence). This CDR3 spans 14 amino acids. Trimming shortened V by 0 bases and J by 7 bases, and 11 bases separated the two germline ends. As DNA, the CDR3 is TGTGCCAGCAGCTTGGAAAGGGGTGGACAGCCCCAGCATTTT. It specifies CASSLERGGQPQHF.

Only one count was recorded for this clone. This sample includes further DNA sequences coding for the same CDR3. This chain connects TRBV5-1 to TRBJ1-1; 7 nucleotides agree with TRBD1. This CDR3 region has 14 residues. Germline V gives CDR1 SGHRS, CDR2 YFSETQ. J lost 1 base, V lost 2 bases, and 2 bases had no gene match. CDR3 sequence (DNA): TGCGCCAGCAGCTTCGGGACAGCGAACACTGAAGCTTTCTTT. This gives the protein CASSFGTANTEAFF.

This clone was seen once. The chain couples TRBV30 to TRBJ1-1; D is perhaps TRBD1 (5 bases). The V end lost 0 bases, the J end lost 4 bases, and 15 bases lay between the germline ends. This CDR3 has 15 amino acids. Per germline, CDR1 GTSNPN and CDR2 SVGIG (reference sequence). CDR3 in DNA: TGTGCCTGGAGTGTGAGGCAGCCCGGGGGCACTGAAGCTTTCTTT. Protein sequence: CAWSVRQPGGTEAFF.

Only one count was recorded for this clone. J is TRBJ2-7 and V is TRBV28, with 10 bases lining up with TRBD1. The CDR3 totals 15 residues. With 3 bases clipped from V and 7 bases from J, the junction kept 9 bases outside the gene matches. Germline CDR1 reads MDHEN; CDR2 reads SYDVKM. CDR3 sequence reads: CASSLQRQGAGEQYF. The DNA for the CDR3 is TGTGCCAGCAGTTTGCAGAGACAGGGGGCGGGGGAGCAGTACTTC.